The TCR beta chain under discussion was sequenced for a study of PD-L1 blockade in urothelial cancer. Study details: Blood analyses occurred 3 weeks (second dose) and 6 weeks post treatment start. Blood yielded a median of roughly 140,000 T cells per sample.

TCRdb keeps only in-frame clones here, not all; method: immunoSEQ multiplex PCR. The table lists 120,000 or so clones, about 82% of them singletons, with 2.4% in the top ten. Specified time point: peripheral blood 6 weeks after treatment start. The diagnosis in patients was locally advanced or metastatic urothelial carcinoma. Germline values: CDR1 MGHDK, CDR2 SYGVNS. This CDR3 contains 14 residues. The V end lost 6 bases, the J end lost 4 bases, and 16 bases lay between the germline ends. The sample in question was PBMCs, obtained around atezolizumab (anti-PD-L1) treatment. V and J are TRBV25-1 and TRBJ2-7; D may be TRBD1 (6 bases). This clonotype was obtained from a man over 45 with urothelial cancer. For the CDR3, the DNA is TGTGCCAGCAGCAGTACAGGGACCATTTACGAGCAGTACTTC. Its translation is CASSSTGTIYEQYF.